This TCR beta chain was captured by sequencing in a study of T cells in Graves' hyperthyroidism and ophthalmopathy. Amplified regions were TCR beta CDR3 sequences from RNA transcripts. The primer set for the first-round RT-PCR of the TCR CDR3 was HTBI. TCRdb fed the multiplex PCR reads into MiXCR, producing one record per CDR3 protein. The data contain around 250,000 distinct CDR3 sequences, almost 25% of them singletons. This CDR3 is 11 amino acids long. Germline CDR1 SGHRS, CDR2 YFSETQ. Trimming left V 6 bases short and J 7 bases short, with 10 bases between. This clonotype was detected many times. Its antigen is not identified. Ophthalmopathy cases met thresholds of Clinical Activity Score at least 3, NOSPECS grade at least 4 and duration under 3 months. Together with thyroid ultrasound, orbital computed tomography, serum thyroxine and TRAb, clinical symptoms were used for diagnoses. Isolation of PBMCs was performed on around 9.8 ml fresh peripheral blood.

Study-level findings and limits: Among clonotypes expanded in thyroid above 0.001, most were also found in blood.

What was sequenced was blood. The rearrangement links TRBV5-1 to TRBJ1-2; TRBD1 is a possible D gene (6 bases). This TCR derives from a woman aged 40 to 50 with Graves' ophthalmopathy. CDR3 sequence: CASKQGGGYTF. The CDR3 bases are TGCGCCAGCAAACAGGGAGGTGGCTACACCTTC.